This TCR beta chain was retrieved from a study of shared clonotypes between healthy human individuals. The study drew all its donors from Caucasian adults living in Nashville, Tennessee. This clone turned up a few times. Several immunoSEQ 96-well plates shared each subset's DNA, each plate a replicate. Sequencing was performed with immunoSEQ multiplex PCR; in TCRdb, only in-frame clones are kept and a portion is missing. This sample yields 330,000 or so clones, of which around 72% are seen a single time; over 9% belongs to the top ten. The sequence derives from a man aged 25 to 40 in good health. The specimen was memory CD4+ T cells sorted from blood. The sample's subset: CD45RA-negative fraction.

The CDR3 spells CSVEAGSNEQFF. The DNA for the CDR3 is TGCAGCGTTGAGGCAGGGTCGAATGAGCAGTTCTTC. The rearrangement joins TRBV29-1 to TRBJ2-1, with a tentative D call TRBD1 (5 bases). Germline V gene sequence: CDR1 SQVTM, CDR2 ANQGSEA. This CDR3 comprises 12 residues. V dropped 3 bases and J dropped 7 bases, with 10 bases sitting between them.